What follows are 19 T cell receptor beta chains derived from one specimen sequenced in a study of graft-versus-host responses after intestinal transplantation. Sequenced by immunoSEQ multiplex PCR; TCRdb stores in-frame clones only, minus some. This table holds tens of thousands of clones, about 92% found once. No antigens are known for them. The source was unstimulated CD8+ T cells sorted from spleen or lymph node cells, collected before intestinal transplant. The receptors come from a human donor who received an intestinal transplant.

The V gene is TRBV4-3, the J gene TRBJ2-7, with 8 bases aligning to TRBD2. Per germline, CDR1 LGHNA and CDR2 YSLEER. The CDR3 covers 16 residues. Unmatched junction bases numbered 4, after V lost 0 bases and J lost 0 bases. In DNA, the CDR3 is TGCGCCAGCAGCCAAGATCAGCGGGAGAGCTCCTACGAGCAGTACTTC. Its translation: CASSQDQRESSYEQYF.

This clone has just one count. V and J are TRBV7-8 and TRBJ2-7; 7 nucleotides line up with TRBD1. There are 14 residues in the CDR3. Looked up from germline, CDR1 is SGHVS and CDR2 is FQNEAQ. V gave up 4 bases and J gave up 3 bases; unmatched junction bases: 6. CDR3 sequence: CASSSGTADYEQYF. DNA of the CDR3: TGTGCCAGCAGCTCCGGGACAGCGGACTACGAGCAGTACTTC.

The V and J genes are TRBV10-1 and TRBJ2-7, with 7 nucleotides matching TRBD1. The CDR3 has 12 residues. The V gene end was trimmed by 9 bases and the J gene end by 4 bases; junction bases not matched to a gene: 6. Germline lookup yields CDR1 WNHNN and CDR2 SYGVQD (reference sequence). The CDR3: CARRDRLYEQYF. The DNA of the CDR3 is TGCGCCAGGAGGGACAGACTTTACGAGCAGTACTTC.

The chain has TRBV2 and TRBJ2-2; D is unresolved. Per the germline V gene, CDR1 is SNHLY and CDR2 is FYNNEI. V was pared by 2 bases and J by 0 bases, with 13 bases between. CDR3 length: 17 amino acids. CDR3 sequence: CASSEFRVASNTGELFF. CDR3 sequence (DNA): TGTGCCAGCAGTGAATTCCGGGTAGCCTCGAACACCGGGGAGCTGTTTTTT.

This clone was observed once. The chain joins TRBV7-9 to TRBJ1-1; D ambiguous. The V gene lost 7 bases and the J gene lost 10 bases, with 16 bases spanning the gap. Per germline, CDR1 SEHNR and CDR2 FQNEAQ (reference sequence). This CDR3 has 12 residues. CDR3 sequence (DNA): TGTGCCAGCAACCAAGACTCGGGGTTAGCTTTCTTT. Amino acids: CASNQDSGLAFF.

This clone appeared a single time. The J gene is TRBJ1-1, the V gene TRBV29-1; 9 nucleotides match TRBD1. CDR3 length: 14 residues. CDR1 SQVTM and CDR2 ANQGSEA come from the germline V gene. V shed 5 bases and J 1 base; nucleotides not matched to a gene: 5. The CDR3: CSVTDRGGNTEAFF. The DNA of the CDR3 is TGCAGCGTTACGGACAGGGGCGGGAACACTGAAGCTTTCTTT.

V usage is TRBV7-8 and J usage is TRBJ2-7, with 8 bases fitting TRBD1. Germline CDR1 is SGHVS and CDR2 is FQNEAQ. The CDR3 is made up of 14 amino acids. The V gene end was trimmed by 4 bases and the J gene end by 4 bases; junction bases not matched to a gene: 6. The CDR3 nucleotides are TGTGCCAGCAGCTCCCAGGGGGCGCCTTACGAGCAGTACTTC. It is translated as CASSSQGAPYEQYF. Drawing the rest from reference TRBV7-8 and TRBJ2-7, the complete variable domain is GAGVSQSPRYKVAKRGQDVALRCDPISGHVSLFWYQQALGQGPEFLTYFQNEAQLDKSGLPSDRFFAERPEGSVSTLKIQRTQQEDSAVYLCASSSQGAPYEQYFGPGTRLTVT.

This clone was detected only once. This sequence joins TRBV27 and TRBJ2-3; 8 bases are a match to TRBD2. V gave up 7 bases and J gave up 5 bases; unmatched junction bases: 8. The germline gives CDR1 MNHEY, CDR2 SMNVEV (reference sequence). The CDR3 is 14 amino acids. DNA for the CDR3: TGTGCCAGCACTTTGGCGGGGGGCCTAGATACGCAGTATTTT. This gives the protein CASTLAGGLDTQYF.

The chain carries TRBV5-1 and TRBJ1-1, with D tentatively TRBD1 (6 bases). There are 15 residues in the CDR3. Germline-derived CDR1 and CDR2 are SGHRS and YFSETQ. V was trimmed by 1 base and J by 2 bases, leaving 12 bases between them. CDR3 loop: CASSLRDTLNTEAFF. CDR3 sequence (DNA): TGCGCCAGCAGCTTGCGGGACACACTTAACACTGAAGCTTTCTTT. Supplemented by reference TRBV5-1 and TRBJ1-1, the full variable domain reads KAGVTQTPRYLIKTRGQQVTLSCSPISGHRSVSWYQQTPGQGLQFLFEYFSETQRNKGNFPGRFSGRQFSNSRSEMNVSTLELGDSALYLCASSLRDTLNTEAFFGQGTRLTVV.

V is TRBV4-3 and J is TRBJ1-1; a weak D match, TRBD1 (5 bases). This CDR3 is 15 amino acids long. The germline V gene encodes CDR1 LGHNA and CDR2 YSLEER. V gave up 4 bases and J gave up 7 bases, with 19 bases separating them. CDR3 loop: CASSPSQVRASEAFF. CDR3 sequence (DNA): TGCGCCAGCAGCCCGAGTCAGGTCAGGGCGAGTGAAGCTTTCTTT.

In its sample, this clone was seen once. The gene calls are TRBV6-5 and TRBJ2-7, with D possibly matching TRBD2 (6 bases). Trimming took 5 bases from V and 5 from J, leaving 19 bases between them. Per the germline V gene, CDR1 is MNHEY and CDR2 is SVGAGI. This CDR3 has 15 amino acids. CDR3 protein: CASSGERTPGDEQYF. CDR3 nucleotides: TGTGCCAGCAGTGGGGAAAGGACACCGGGGGACGAGCAGTACTTC.

V usage is TRBV10-2 and J usage is TRBJ1-1, with 8 bases that match TRBD1. The CDR3 sequence is 16 residues long. Germline CDR1 WSHSY, CDR2 SAAADI. V trimming: 3 bases; J trimming: 2 bases; junction bases outside the gene matches: 8. The CDR3 coding sequence is TGCGCCAGCAGTGATGCAGGGGGCTGGGTTAACACTGAAGCTTTCTTT. Its translation is CASSDAGGWVNTEAFF.

The chain has TRBV7-6 and TRBJ2-2, with TRBD2 identical over 13 bases. The germline V gene encodes CDR1 SGHVS and CDR2 FNYEAQ. After removal of 4 bases from V and 2 bases from J, the junction contained 4 bases not matched to a gene. CDR3 length: 17 residues. Written as DNA, the CDR3 is TGTGCCAGCAGCTCCGGACTAGCGGGGGCAAACACCGGGGAGCTGTTTTTT. Translated: CASSSGLAGANTGELFF.

CDR3 bases: TGTGCCAGCGGGGGGGCTCACTATGGCTACACCTTC. It codes for CASGGAHYGYTF. The chain has TRBV9 and TRBJ1-2; TRBD1 is a possible D gene (6 bases). V gave up 7 bases and J gave up 3 bases, with 10 bases separating them. This CDR3 has 12 amino acids. From germline, CDR1 is SGDLS and CDR2 YYNGEE. Combining the CDR3 with reference TRBV9 and TRBJ1-2 gives the whole variable domain DSGVTQTPKHLITATGQRVTLRCSPRSGDLSVYWYQQSLDQGLQFLIQYYNGEERAKGNILERFSAQQFPDLHSELNLSSLELGDSALYFCASGGAHYGYTFGSGTRLTVV.

The chain links TRBV13 to TRBJ2-5; weak D call: TRBD1 (6 bases). Trimming pared 0 bases from V and 4 bases from J, leaving 6 bases between. Germline V gene sequence: CDR1 PRHDT, CDR2 FYEKMQ (reference sequence). The CDR3 runs to 13 residues. CDR3 DNA: TGTGCCAGCAGCTTAGGGGACAGAGAGACCCAGTACTTC. Translating gives CASSLGDRETQYF.

J is TRBJ2-7 and V is TRBV29-1; 9 bases map to TRBD1. The V segment lost 6 bases and the J segment 0 bases; nucleotides outside the gene matches: 6. Germline V gene sequence: CDR1 SQVTM, CDR2 ANQGSEA. The CDR3 has 14 residues. The DNA of the CDR3 is TGCAGCGTCTCCGACAGGGGGGGCTCCTACGAGCAGTACTTC. Protein product: CSVSDRGGSYEQYF.

This rearrangement joins TRBV6-5 to TRBJ2-7, with 9 positions matching TRBD2. J was trimmed by 5 bases and V by 6 bases; bases with no gene match: 11. The germline gives CDR1 MNHEY, CDR2 SVGAGI. The CDR3 has 15 amino acids. Here the CDR3 DNA reads TGTGCCAGCAGCGACCCCAGCGGGGGGCACAACGAGCAGTACTTC. Translated: CASSDPSGGHNEQYF.

The chain links TRBV29-1 to TRBJ1-1; D is perhaps TRBD1 (6 bases). Trimming took off 4 bases at V and 1 base at J, with 16 bases between the two ends. CDR3 length: 15 amino acids. CDR1 and CDR2 from the germline V gene are SQVTM and ANQGSEA. CDR3 in amino acids: CSVGGTHSKNTEAFF. Written as DNA, the CDR3 is TGCAGCGTTGGAGGGACACACAGTAAGAACACTGAAGCTTTCTTT.

This rearrangement joins TRBV6-6 to TRBJ1-4, with TRBD1 identical over 7 bases. CDR3 size: 14 residues. Trimming cost V 6 bases and J 4 bases; bases outside gene matches: 5. Per the germline V gene, CDR1 is MNHNY and CDR2 is SVGAGI (reference sequence). The CDR3 DNA is TGTGCCAGCAGACGGGACAGCCTTAATGAAAAACTGTTTTTT. Translated: CASRRDSLNEKLFF.